Each of the 21 T cell receptor beta chains below was sequenced from the same sample in a study of Ad26.COV2.S vaccination and SARS-CoV-2 variants. Clones were sequenced by immunoSEQ multiplex PCR, and TCRdb holds only the in-frame ones, with some missing. Of about 97,000 clones listed, around 80% are singletons. The source was peripheral blood, collected after recovery from COVID-19. Receptors were obtained from a human donor who had recovered from COVID-19.

This chain joins TRBV9 and TRBJ2-1; 7 positions agree with TRBD2. Germline CDR1 is SGDLS and CDR2 is YYNGEE. V shed 0 bases and J 3 bases; nucleotides not matched to a gene: 6. The CDR3 covers 16 residues. CDR3 protein: CASSVAGTTSYNEQFF. In DNA, the CDR3 is TGTGCCAGCAGCGTAGCTGGGACTACCAGCTACAATGAGCAGTTCTTC.

With respect to this clone: A read error may produce the germline difference seen at one junction end. The rearrangement joins TRBV27 to TRBJ2-4; 7 positions agree with TRBD2. Per germline, CDR1 MNHEY and CDR2 SMNVEV (reference sequence). The CDR3 totals 17 residues. CDR3 nucleotide sequence: TGTGCCAGCTGTTTATATCCCCCGCTGGTGGGGAGGGACATTCAGTACTTC. This encodes CASCLYPPLVGRDIQYF.

V usage is TRBV30 and J usage is TRBJ2-1; TRBD2 aligns across 8 bases. This CDR3 is built from 16 residues. The germline CDR1 and CDR2 sequences are GTSNPN and SVGIG (reference sequence). J lost 3 bases, V lost 4 bases, and 11 bases had no gene match. This CDR3 reads CAWNQKRGLVYNEQFF. DNA for the CDR3: TGTGCCTGGAACCAAAAGAGGGGACTAGTCTACAATGAGCAGTTCTTC. The whole variable domain, filled in from reference TRBV30 and TRBJ2-1, reads SQTIHQWPATLVQPVGSPLSLECTVEGTSNPNLYWYRQAAGRGLQLLFYSVGIGQISSEVPQNLSASRPQDRQFILSSKKLLLSDSGFYLCAWNQKRGLVYNEQFFGPGTRLTVL.

Only one count was recorded for this clone. This chain connects TRBV7-9 to TRBJ2-6, with D hard to call. Trimming took off 8 bases at V and 2 bases at J, with 16 bases between the two ends. The CDR3 length is 16 residues. Germline V gene data show CDR1 as SEHNR and CDR2 as FQNEAQ (reference sequence). CDR3 residues: CASYTQSRPGANVLTF. The CDR3 DNA follows: TGTGCCAGCTATACCCAGAGCAGGCCTGGGGCCAACGTCCTGACTTTC.

The J gene is TRBJ1-4, the V gene TRBV5-4, with D unclear. CDR3 size: 14 residues. Germline CDR1 SGHNT, CDR2 YYREEE (reference sequence). V was clipped by 0 bases and J by 8 bases, with 11 bases between them. DNA of the CDR3: TGTGCCAGCAGCTTGGGGACGGCGGGGGAAAAACTGTTTTTT. Protein sequence: CASSLGTAGEKLFF.

This sequence joins TRBV6-5 and TRBJ1-2, with 9 bases lining up with TRBD1. J was trimmed by 2 bases and V by 5 bases; bases with no gene match: 6. The CDR3 length is 15 residues. CDR1 and CDR2 (germline): MNHEY, SVGAGI. This chain's CDR3 is CASSRGTGPNYGYTF. DNA for the CDR3: TGTGCCAGCAGTCGAGGGACAGGGCCCAACTATGGCTACACCTTC.

The chain recombines TRBV4-1 with TRBJ1-2, with D unclear. CDR3 length: 16 amino acids. V was pared by 0 bases and J by 8 bases, with 19 bases between. The germline CDR1 and CDR2 sequences are MGHRA and YSYEKL. CDR3 residues: CASSQEGIVGGRGYTF. As DNA, the CDR3 is TGCGCCAGCAGCCAAGAGGGTATCGTAGGCGGGAGGGGCTACACCTTC.

This clone has a handful of counts. The sample carries other DNA sequences with the same CDR3. The rearrangement uses TRBV30 and TRBJ1-2; maybe TRBD1 (6 bases). Germline values: CDR1 GTSNPN, CDR2 SVGIG (reference sequence). This CDR3 is built from 13 residues. Trimming took off 3 bases at V and 8 bases at J, with 16 bases between the two ends. The CDR3 bases are TGTGCCTGGAGCCGAGACAGGCCGAGAGGCTACACCTTC. This encodes CAWSRDRPRGYTF.

The chain has TRBV6-2 or TRBV6-3 and TRBJ1-1; D is unclear. V lost 1 base, J lost 1 base, and 16 bases lay in between. The germline V gene encodes CDR1 MNHEY and CDR2 SVGEGT. This CDR3 region has 17 residues. CDR3 protein: CASSYYLRLAPNTEAFF. The CDR3 DNA is TGTGCCAGCAGTTACTACCTCCGGTTGGCGCCGAACACTGAAGCTTTCTTT.

This clone was recorded once. V gene TRBV3-1 (or the pseudogene TRBV3-2) combines with J gene TRBJ2-2; unclear D gene. V was clipped by 2 bases and J by 0 bases, with 7 bases between them. Germline lookup yields CDR1 LGHDT and CDR2 YNNKEL (reference sequence). The CDR3 consists of 15 residues. CDR3 region: CASSQTNANTGELFF. The CDR3 bases are TGTGCCAGCAGCCAAACCAATGCGAACACCGGGGAGCTGTTTTTT.

The chain has TRBV10-3 and TRBJ1-5; D is unclear. The CDR3 extends over 15 amino acids. V gave up 0 bases and J gave up 2 bases, with 8 bases separating them. The germline gives CDR1 ENHRY, CDR2 SYGVKD. CDR3 region: CAISESPGGNQPQHF. CDR3 DNA: TGTGCCATCAGTGAGTCGCCAGGCGGCAATCAGCCCCAGCATTTT.

V is TRBV5-1 and J is TRBJ1-4; weak D call: TRBD1 (5 bases). Looked up from germline, CDR1 is SGHRS and CDR2 is YFSETQ. The V gene lost 4 bases and the J gene lost 0 bases, with 10 bases spanning the gap. The CDR3 extends over 15 amino acids. The CDR3 DNA reads as TGCGCCAGCAGCGACAGTGGGGCAACTAATGAAAAACTGTTTTTT. Residues: CASSDSGATNEKLFF.

CDR3 nucleotides: TGTGCCAGCAGTCCACTGGGGACTGGGGCCAACGTCCTGACTTTC. It translates to CASSPLGTGANVLTF. The J gene is TRBJ2-6, the V gene TRBV25-1; D is uncertain. V was shortened by 5 bases and J by 2 bases, with 10 bases between the two germline ends. Germline loops: CDR1 MGHDK, CDR2 SYGVNS. The CDR3 has 15 amino acids.

The chain uses TRBV19 and TRBJ1-2, with 7 bases aligning to TRBD1. The germline V gene encodes CDR1 LNHDA and CDR2 SQIVND (reference sequence). The CDR3 runs 13 residues. The ends lost 8 bases at V and 8 bases at J; junction bases unmatched: 11. The CDR3 DNA reads TGTGCCAGTTTCGCCCGACAGGGTGGCGGCTACACCTTC. It encodes CASFARQGGGYTF.

This chain connects TRBV3-1 (or the pseudogene TRBV3-2) to TRBJ2-1; D is uncertain. The V gene's germline CDR1 is LGHDT and CDR2 YNNKEL (reference sequence). This CDR3 has 15 residues. V was clipped by 1 base and J by 7 bases, with 14 bases between them. CDR3 protein: CASSQGTTRINEQFF. CDR3 bases: TGTGCCAGCAGCCAAGGGACCACCCGAATAAATGAGCAGTTCTTC.

This clone was observed a handful of times. The V gene is TRBV10-1, the J gene TRBJ1-3; no reliable D call. Germline CDR1 reads WNHNN; CDR2 reads SYGVQD (reference sequence). This CDR3 is built from 13 residues. V lost 8 bases, J lost 4 bases, and 12 bases lay in between. The CDR3 spells CASQKLSGNTIYF. The CDR3 DNA reads as TGCGCCAGCCAAAAGCTATCGGGAAACACCATATATTTT.

The genes are TRBV19 and TRBJ1-6; D gene ambiguous. This CDR3 has 15 amino acids. V dropped 6 bases and J dropped 12 bases, with 21 bases sitting between them. CDR1 LNHDA and CDR2 SQIVND come from the germline V gene (reference sequence). CDR3 nucleotides: TGTGCCAGTAGCGTATCGGACTCCACTGTGGGACCCCTCCACTTT. Its translation: CASSVSDSTVGPLHF.

V and J are TRBV28 and TRBJ1-1; D possibly corresponds to TRBD1 (5 bases). The CDR3 extends over 15 amino acids. Per the germline V gene, CDR1 is MDHEN and CDR2 is SYDVKM. Deletions cut 1 base from V and 3 bases from J, with 12 bases between. The CDR3 DNA reads as TGTGCCAGCAGTTTATTTGGCGGGACTTACACTGAAGCTTTCTTT. This sequence encodes CASSLFGGTYTEAFF.

The genes are TRBV13 and TRBJ2-4; D gene ambiguous. Germline lookup yields CDR1 PRHDT and CDR2 FYEKMQ (reference sequence). The CDR3 is 11 amino acids. Deletions cut 7 bases from V and 6 bases from J, with 7 bases between. The CDR3 loop reads CASKIGNIQYF. DNA of the CDR3: TGTGCCAGCAAGATCGGAAACATTCAGTACTTC.

This chain joins TRBV19 and TRBJ1-1, with D possibly being TRBD1 (5 bases). CDR1 is LNHDA, CDR2 SQIVND, per germline (reference sequence). V was pared by 4 bases and J by 1 base, with 7 bases between. This CDR3 comprises 13 residues. The CDR3 bases are TGTGCCAGTAGTACACAGGAGAACACTGAAGCTTTCTTT. Translating it yields CASSTQENTEAFF.

This chain uses TRBV27 with TRBJ1-1; D might be TRBD1 (5 bases). The germline V gene has CDR1 MNHEY and CDR2 SMNVEV (reference sequence). Between the trimmed V and J ends, which lost 2 bases and 0 bases, there was a span of 13 bases. The CDR3 loop spans 16 amino acids. In DNA form, the CDR3 reads TGTGCCAGCAGTTTAACCGGGACGGCTCTGAACACTGAAGCTTTCTTT. Encoded protein: CASSLTGTALNTEAFF.